Shown below are 30 T cell receptor beta chains from a single sample sequenced in a study of blood T cell repertoires in COVID-19. Assay: immunoSEQ multiplex PCR; the TCRdb copy retains only in-frame clones and omits some. This sample has some 150,000 clones, with roughly 90% found just once. The sample comprised peripheral blood. All receptors come from a man in his sixties with acute or convalescent COVID-19.

The rearrangement uses TRBV12-3 or TRBV12-4 and TRBJ2-3, with D possibly being TRBD2 (7 bases). The CDR3 has 13 residues. V gave up 8 bases and J gave up 0 bases, with 9 bases separating them. CDR3 region: CASRGASTDTQYF. The CDR3 DNA follows: TGTGCCAGCCGGGGGGCTAGCACAGATACGCAGTATTTT.

The table lists this clone with a count of one. The chain recombines TRBV7-8 with TRBJ1-6, with D tentatively TRBD1 (5 bases). Deletions cut 3 bases from V and 5 bases from J, with 11 bases between. Germline V CDR1 and CDR2: SGHVS, FQNEAQ. The CDR3 length is 15 residues. The CDR3: CASSFAGPNNSPLHF. The CDR3 DNA reads as TGTGCCAGCAGCTTCGCGGGACCCAATAATTCACCCCTCCACTTT.

The genes are TRBV2 and TRBJ1-2, with D possibly being TRBD1 (5 bases). This CDR3 has 14 amino acids. Trimming cost V 6 bases and J 1 base, with 12 bases left between them. CDR1 SNHLY and CDR2 FYNNEI come from the germline V gene. This chain's CDR3 is CASSPQGNNYGYTF. The CDR3, as DNA: TGTGCCAGCAGCCCGCAGGGAAATAACTATGGCTACACCTTC.

In its sample, this clone was seen a few times. The gene calls are TRBV30 and TRBJ1-3; D is unclear. V was trimmed by 0 bases and J by 2 bases, leaving 14 bases between them. This CDR3 has 16 amino acids. CDR1 and CDR2 from the germline V gene are GTSNPN and SVGIG (reference sequence). CDR3 protein: CAWSVQRVFTGNTIYF. The CDR3 nucleotides read TGTGCCTGGAGTGTACAGAGGGTCTTTACTGGAAACACCATATATTTT. Filled out from reference TRBV30 and TRBJ1-3, the complete variable domain reads SQTIHQWPATLVQPVGSPLSLECTVEGTSNPNLYWYRQAAGRGLQLLFYSVGIGQISSEVPQNLSASRPQDRQFILSSKKLLLSDSGFYLCAWSVQRVFTGNTIYFGEGSWLTVV.

This chain connects TRBV5-4 to TRBJ2-2; D perhaps matches TRBD1 (6 bases). The ends were cut back, 9 bases at V and 3 bases at J, with 21 bases in the middle. Germline values: CDR1 SGHNT, CDR2 YYREEE (reference sequence). CDR3 length: 16 amino acids. The CDR3 bases are TGTGCCACCAACCTAGGGGGATCAGGGCACACCGGGGAGCTGTTTTTT. Encoded protein: CATNLGGSGHTGELFF. Combining the CDR3 with reference TRBV5-4 and TRBJ2-2 gives the whole variable domain ETGVTQSPTHLIKTRGQQVTLRCSSQSGHNTVSWYQQALGQGPQFIFQYYREEENGRGNFPPRFSGLQFPNYSSELNVNALELDDSALYLCATNLGGSGHTGELFFGEGSRLTVL.

V and J are TRBV13 and TRBJ2-1; the D gene is possibly TRBD1 (5 bases). Germline-derived CDR1 and CDR2 are PRHDT and FYEKMQ (reference sequence). V was cut by 2 bases and J by 10 bases, with 12 bases left in between. CDR3 length: 13 amino acids. The CDR3 loop is CASSLQGSMEQFF. The DNA for the CDR3 is TGTGCCAGCAGCTTACAGGGTTCCATGGAGCAGTTCTTC.

This chain connects TRBV30 to TRBJ2-3; D is perhaps TRBD1 (5 bases). Germline V CDR1 and CDR2: GTSNPN, SVGIG (reference sequence). The CDR3 runs to 13 residues. CDR3 nucleotides: TGTGCTTCGGAGACCCAGGGCCGGTATACGCAGTATTTT. Its protein product is CASETQGRYTQYF.

This rearrangement joins TRBV9 to TRBJ1-3; 7 bases are shared with TRBD1. The ends lost 0 bases at V and 0 bases at J; junction bases unmatched: 9. This CDR3 region has 18 residues. The germline V gene has CDR1 SGDLS and CDR2 YYNGEE. The CDR3 DNA is TGTGCCAGCAGCGTAGGTGGGGCAGGGGGACGCTCTGGAAACACCATATATTTT. It yields the protein CASSVGGAGGRSGNTIYF. Using reference TRBV9 and TRBJ1-3 for the parts outside the CDR3, the full variable domain is DSGVTQTPKHLITATGQRVTLRCSPRSGDLSVYWYQQSLDQGLQFLIQYYNGEERAKGNILERFSAQQFPDLHSELNLSSLELGDSALYFCASSVGGAGGRSGNTIYFGEGSWLTVV.

The CDR3 reads CASSVKEQRVLGDNEQFF. DNA for the CDR3: TGTGCCAGCAGCGTAAAGGAGCAGCGGGTCCTTGGGGACAATGAGCAGTTCTTC. The V and J genes are TRBV9 and TRBJ2-1; a weak D match, TRBD2 (6 bases). The length of the CDR3 is 18 residues. Trimming left V 1 base short and J 5 bases short, with 22 bases between. Germline V gives CDR1 SGDLS, CDR2 YYNGEE.

Written as DNA, the CDR3 is TGTGCCAGCAATCCAGACAGGGGGTATGCAGCTTTCTTT. It codes for CASNPDRGYAAFF. The chain joins TRBV2 to TRBJ1-1; 9 bases fit TRBD1. The length of the CDR3 is 13 residues. Looked up from germline, CDR1 is SNHLY and CDR2 is FYNNEI. Trimming took 7 bases from V and 10 from J; bases not matched to a gene: 10.

This chain connects TRBV5-6 to TRBJ1-3; 8 nucleotides match TRBD1. V shed 5 bases, J shed 7 bases, and the junction held 8 bases outside the gene matches. CDR1 is SGHDT and CDR2 is YYEEEE in the germline V gene. This CDR3 is built from 14 residues. CDR3 coding DNA: TGTGCCAGCAGGCCGCGTCAGGGGGCCAACACCATATATTTT. Translating it yields CASRPRQGANTIYF. Full variable domain (rest looked up from reference TRBV5-6 and TRBJ1-3): DAGVTQSPTHLIKTRGQQVTLRCSPKSGHDTVSWYQQALGQGPQFIFQYYEEEERQRGNFPDRFSGHQFPNYSSELNVNALLLGDSALYLCASRPRQGANTIYFGEGSWLTVV.

J is TRBJ2-3 and V is TRBV30; D perhaps matches TRBD2 (6 bases). V lost 8 bases and J lost 2, with 14 bases in between. Germline V gives CDR1 GTSNPN, CDR2 SVGIG (reference sequence). The CDR3 totals 13 residues. The CDR3 sequence: CAGGPGATDTQYF. CDR3 DNA: TGTGCCGGAGGGCCTGGAGCCACAGATACGCAGTATTTT.

The rearrangement joins TRBV5-1 to TRBJ2-5; possibly TRBD2 for D (5 bases). CDR3 size: 15 residues. Trimming took 0 bases from V and 4 from J, leaving 13 bases between them. In germline, CDR1 is SGHRS, CDR2 YFSETQ. This CDR3 reads CASSLAETTAETQYF. In DNA, the CDR3 is TGCGCCAGCAGCTTGGCGGAGACTACCGCAGAGACCCAGTACTTC.

A note on this clone: One junction end does not reproduce the germline sequence, and a read error may be involved. V is TRBV5-1 and J is TRBJ2-7; 9 bases line up with TRBD2. Germline CDR1 and CDR2: SGHRS and YFSETQ. The CDR3 consists of 15 residues. CDR3 loop: CASSPSSGGSFEQYF. The CDR3 DNA follows: TGCGCCAGCAGCCCGTCCAGCGGGGGGTCCTTCGAGCAGTACTTC.

V is TRBV4-3 and J is TRBJ1-1; perhaps TRBD1 as D (5 bases). The V and J ends lost 2 bases and 2 bases respectively, with 9 bases between them. The V gene's germline CDR1 is LGHNA and CDR2 YSLEER. CDR3 length: 14 amino acids. This CDR3 reads CASSQPGGNTEAFF. Written as DNA, the CDR3 is TGCGCCAGCAGCCAACCCGGGGGAAACACTGAAGCTTTCTTT.

This clone was recorded a few times. The chain joins TRBV19 to TRBJ1-3; 9 bases are a match to TRBD1. CDR1 is LNHDA and CDR2 is SQIVND in the germline V gene (reference sequence). The V segment lost 2 bases and the J segment 0 bases; nucleotides outside the gene matches: 11. This CDR3 is built from 19 residues. In DNA, the CDR3 is TGTGCCAGTAGTATACGGAGGACAGGGGTTCCTAGCTCTGGAAACACCATATATTTT. Protein: CASSIRRTGVPSSGNTIYF.

This chain connects TRBV30 to TRBJ1-1; maybe TRBD1 (6 bases). Germline V lookup: CDR1 GTSNPN, CDR2 SVGIG (reference sequence). The length of the CDR3 is 17 residues. Trimming pared 0 bases from V and 3 bases from J, leaving 20 bases between. CDR3 sequence (DNA): TGTGCCTGGAGTGTTTGGCAGGGGCCTACTTTCGACACTGAAGCTTTCTTT. This sequence encodes CAWSVWQGPTFDTEAFF.

This chain links TRBV2 with TRBJ1-2; 8 bases align to TRBD1. The CDR3 has 13 amino acids. V lost 3 bases and J lost 8; bases outside the gene matches: 5. CDR1 and CDR2 (germline): SNHLY, FYNNEI. The CDR3 nucleotides are TGTGCCAGCAGTGACGGACAGGGTCCGGGCTACACCTTC. This gives the protein CASSDGQGPGYTF.

The V call is TRBV6-5, the J call TRBJ1-4; 7 nucleotides agree with TRBD1. Germline trimming cut 5 bases from V and 6 bases from J; bases unmatched to any gene: 9. This CDR3 contains 15 residues. Per the germline V gene, CDR1 is MNHEY and CDR2 is SVGAGI. CDR3 sequence reads: CASSPSTGSHEKLFF. The CDR3 DNA sequence: TGTGCCAGCAGTCCTTCGACAGGGTCGCATGAAAAACTGTTTTTT.

This clone was observed once. The rearrangement joins TRBV6-2 or TRBV6-3 to TRBJ2-5, with 12 nucleotides matching TRBD1. The germline gives CDR1 MNHEY, CDR2 SVGEGT. V shed 5 bases and J 5 bases; nucleotides not matched to a gene: 6. The CDR3 runs to 15 residues. The chain's CDR3 is CASSTGTGGIETQYF. The DNA of the CDR3 is TGTGCCAGCAGTACCGGGACAGGGGGCATTGAGACCCAGTACTTC.

The CDR3: CASSGGVEQFF. The CDR3 bases are TGTGCCAGCAGCGGCGGGGTTGAGCAGTTCTTC. The V call is TRBV2, the J call TRBJ2-1, with a weak D call TRBD2 (6 bases). Germline-derived CDR1 and CDR2 are SNHLY and FYNNEI. Trimming took off 6 bases at V and 9 bases at J, with 9 bases between the two ends. The CDR3 totals 11 residues.

DNA for the CDR3: TGTGCCAGCAGCCAAGATAGACTAGCCACCTACGAGCAGTACTTC. It codes for CASSQDRLATYEQYF. The chain has TRBV4-2 and TRBJ2-7; 7 nucleotides agree with TRBD2. From germline, CDR1 is LGHNA and CDR2 YNFKEQ. V trimming: 0 bases; J trimming: 2 bases; junction bases outside the gene matches: 4. This CDR3 contains 15 residues.

The chain employs TRBV24-1 and TRBJ1-5; 10 bases are a match to TRBD1. Germline CDR1 reads KGHDR; CDR2 reads SFDVKD. The V gene end was trimmed by 5 bases and the J gene end by 6 bases; junction bases not matched to a gene: 9. There are 16 residues in the CDR3. The CDR3 sequence is CATSATPGQGSQPQHF. The CDR3 DNA is TGTGCCACCAGTGCCACTCCGGGACAGGGGAGTCAGCCCCAGCATTTT.

The J gene is TRBJ1-2, the V gene TRBV11-2; no reliable D call. Trimming left V 4 bases short and J 9 bases short, with 9 bases between. Germline CDR1 and CDR2: SGHAT and FQNNGV. The CDR3 covers 11 residues. The CDR3 protein is CASSSMASYTF. The CDR3 DNA follows: TGTGCCAGCAGCTCAATGGCCAGCTACACCTTC.

The chain combines TRBV5-6 with TRBJ2-3, with D hard to call. Germline V CDR1 and CDR2: SGHDT, YYEEEE. The CDR3 is made up of 14 amino acids. V lost 7 bases and J lost 2, with 14 bases in between. CDR3 in amino acids: CASGSGIHTDTQYF. In DNA form, the CDR3 reads TGTGCCAGCGGCTCAGGCATTCACACAGATACGCAGTATTTT. Filled out from reference TRBV5-6 and TRBJ2-3, the complete variable domain reads DAGVTQSPTHLIKTRGQQVTLRCSPKSGHDTVSWYQQALGQGPQFIFQYYEEEERQRGNFPDRFSGHQFPNYSSELNVNALLLGDSALYLCASGSGIHTDTQYFGPGTRLTVL.

The rearrangement joins TRBV13 to TRBJ1-2, with D uncertain. The V and J ends lost 1 base and 4 bases respectively, with 4 bases between them. The CDR3 runs 12 residues. Looked up from germline, CDR1 is PRHDT and CDR2 is FYEKMQ (reference sequence). CDR3 protein: CASSLDGYGYTF. The CDR3 DNA sequence: TGTGCCAGCAGCTTAGACGGCTATGGCTACACCTTC.

The rearrangement joins TRBV15 to TRBJ1-2; 10 bases match TRBD1. The CDR3 runs to 15 residues. V lost 2 bases and J lost 8; bases outside the gene matches: 8. The germline gives CDR1 LNHNV, CDR2 YYDKDF (reference sequence). CDR3 residues: CATSRNAGTGEGYTF. As DNA, the CDR3 is TGTGCCACCAGCAGAAACGCCGGGACAGGGGAAGGCTACACCTTC.

Of note for this clone: One end of the junction fails to match germline, which may point to a read error. The V and J genes are TRBV12-3 or TRBV12-4 and TRBJ1-2, with D tentatively TRBD1 (5 bases). The CDR3 is 12 residues long. CDR3 residues: CASSSGRFGGFF. DNA of the CDR3: TGTGCCAGCAGTTCGGGGCGGTTCGGGGGGTTTTTC.

CDR3 protein: CSVKGVNTEAFF. DNA for the CDR3: TGCAGCGTTAAGGGGGTTAACACTGAAGCTTTCTTT. This chain connects TRBV29-1 to TRBJ1-1; D might be TRBD1 (6 bases). Germline V gene sequence: CDR1 SQVTM, CDR2 ANQGSEA. The CDR3 runs to 12 residues. V was clipped by 5 bases and J by 2 bases, with 9 bases between them.

The table lists this clone with a count of one. The chain links TRBV6-1 to TRBJ2-3; D is possibly TRBD2 (5 bases). CDR1 and CDR2 from the germline V gene are MNHNS and SASEGT. Trimming took 1 base from V and 0 from J, leaving 11 bases between them. This CDR3 has 16 amino acids. The CDR3 loop is CASSEGGFASTDTQYF. CDR3 nucleotides: TGTGCCAGCAGTGAAGGCGGGTTCGCTAGCACAGATACGCAGTATTTT.